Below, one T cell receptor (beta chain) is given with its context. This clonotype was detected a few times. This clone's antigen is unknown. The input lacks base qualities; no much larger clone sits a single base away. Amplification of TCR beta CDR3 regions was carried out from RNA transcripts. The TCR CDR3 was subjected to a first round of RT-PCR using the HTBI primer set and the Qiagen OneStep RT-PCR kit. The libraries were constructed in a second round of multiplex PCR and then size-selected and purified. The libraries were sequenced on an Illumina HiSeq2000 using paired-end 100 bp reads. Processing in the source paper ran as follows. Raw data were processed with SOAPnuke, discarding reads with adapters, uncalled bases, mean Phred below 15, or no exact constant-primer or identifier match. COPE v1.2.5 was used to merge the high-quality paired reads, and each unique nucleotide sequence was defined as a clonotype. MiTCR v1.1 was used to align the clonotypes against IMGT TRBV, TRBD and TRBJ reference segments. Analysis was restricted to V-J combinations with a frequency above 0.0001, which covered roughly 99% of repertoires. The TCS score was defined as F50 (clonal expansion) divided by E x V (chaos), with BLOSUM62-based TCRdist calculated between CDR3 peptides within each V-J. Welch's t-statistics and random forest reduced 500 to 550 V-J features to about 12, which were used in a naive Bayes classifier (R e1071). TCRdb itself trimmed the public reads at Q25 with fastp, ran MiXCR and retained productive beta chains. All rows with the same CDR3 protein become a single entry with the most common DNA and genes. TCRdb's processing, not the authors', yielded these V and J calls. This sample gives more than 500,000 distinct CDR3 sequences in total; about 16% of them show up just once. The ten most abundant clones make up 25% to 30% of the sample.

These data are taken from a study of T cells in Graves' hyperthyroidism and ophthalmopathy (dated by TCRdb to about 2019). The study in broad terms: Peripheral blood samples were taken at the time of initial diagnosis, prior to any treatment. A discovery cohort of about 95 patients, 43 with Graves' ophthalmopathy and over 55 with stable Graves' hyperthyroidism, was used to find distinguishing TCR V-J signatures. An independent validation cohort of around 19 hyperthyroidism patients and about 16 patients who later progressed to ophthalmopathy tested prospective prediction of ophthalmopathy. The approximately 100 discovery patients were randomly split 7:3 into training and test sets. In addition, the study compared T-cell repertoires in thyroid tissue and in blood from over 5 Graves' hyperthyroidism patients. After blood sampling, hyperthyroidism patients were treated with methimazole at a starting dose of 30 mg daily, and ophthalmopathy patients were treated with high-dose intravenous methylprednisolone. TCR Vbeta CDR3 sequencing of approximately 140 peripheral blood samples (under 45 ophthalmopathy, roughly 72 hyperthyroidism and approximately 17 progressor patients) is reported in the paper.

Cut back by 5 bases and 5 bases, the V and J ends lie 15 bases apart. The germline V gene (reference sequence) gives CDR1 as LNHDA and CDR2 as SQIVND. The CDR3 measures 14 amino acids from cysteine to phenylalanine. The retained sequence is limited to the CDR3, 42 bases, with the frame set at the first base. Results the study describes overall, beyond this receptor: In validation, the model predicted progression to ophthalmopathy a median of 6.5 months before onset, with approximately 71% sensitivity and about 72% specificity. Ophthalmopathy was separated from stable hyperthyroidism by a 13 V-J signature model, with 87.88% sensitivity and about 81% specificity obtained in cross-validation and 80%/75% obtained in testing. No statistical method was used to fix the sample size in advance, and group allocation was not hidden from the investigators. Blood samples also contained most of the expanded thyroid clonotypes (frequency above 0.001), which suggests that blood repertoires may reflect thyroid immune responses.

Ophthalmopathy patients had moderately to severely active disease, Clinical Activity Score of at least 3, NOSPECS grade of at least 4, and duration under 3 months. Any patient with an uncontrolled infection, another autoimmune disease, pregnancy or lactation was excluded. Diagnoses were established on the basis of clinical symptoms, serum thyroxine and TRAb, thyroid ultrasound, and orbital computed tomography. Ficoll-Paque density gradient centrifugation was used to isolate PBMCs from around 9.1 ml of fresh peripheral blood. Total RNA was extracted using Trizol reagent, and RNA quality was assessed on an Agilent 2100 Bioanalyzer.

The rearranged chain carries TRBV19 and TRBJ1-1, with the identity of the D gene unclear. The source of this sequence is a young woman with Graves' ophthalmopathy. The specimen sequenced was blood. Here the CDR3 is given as CASSVGVVATEAFF. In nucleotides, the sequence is TGTGCCAGTAGTGTCGGGGTGGTTGCAACTGAAGCTTTCTTT. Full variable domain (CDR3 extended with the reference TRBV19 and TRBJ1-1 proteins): DGGITQSPKYLFRKEGQNVTLSCEQNLNHDAMYWYRQDPGQGLRLIYYSQIVNDFQKGDIAEGYSVSREKKESFPLTVTSAQKNPTAFYLCASSVGVVATEAFFGQGTRLTVV.